The rows below give T cell receptor beta chains drawn from one sample of a study of T cells in Graves' hyperthyroidism and ophthalmopathy. Each CDR3 protein is one row after TCRdb ran MiXCR on the multiplex PCR reads. Among under 250,000 distinct CDR3 sequences listed, roughly a sixth were seen once. Sequencing input: blood. The receptors were sampled from a man over 45 with Graves' hyperthyroidism. Both conserved end residues are part of each CDR3. The order of the fields is V gene, J gene, clone size, CDR3 protein. Where a row states a size, it is once, few, many or the class of an expanded clone; other rows omit it.

v_gene: TRBV18
j_gene: TRBJ2-1
abundance: many
CDR3aa: CASGRLARGSYNEQFF

v_gene: TRBV6-2/TRBV6-3
j_gene: TRBJ2-1
abundance: many
CDR3aa: CASSLPTGSSGKFVNEQFF

v_gene: TRBV10-3
j_gene: TRBJ2-7
abundance: -
CDR3aa: CAISEGGQAYEQYF

v_gene: TRBV3-1
j_gene: TRBJ2-2
abundance: many
CDR3aa: CASSPSWGSGNEAGELFF

v_gene: TRBV12-3/TRBV12-4
j_gene: TRBJ2-5
abundance: many
CDR3aa: CASSPRTGWETQYF

v_gene: TRBV5-1
j_gene: TRBJ2-7
abundance: many
CDR3aa: CASSLAGLAGSGEQYF

v_gene: TRBV5-1
j_gene: TRBJ1-3
abundance: few
CDR3aa: CASSSELFGNTICF

v_gene: TRBV6-1
j_gene: TRBJ1-1
abundance: -
CDR3aa: CASSEDRNTEAFF

v_gene: TRBV7-8
j_gene: TRBJ1-1
abundance: many
CDR3aa: CASSLATRVGEAFF

v_gene: TRBV6-1
j_gene: TRBJ2-7
abundance: many
CDR3aa: CASREATGPSYEQYF

v_gene: TRBV9
j_gene: TRBJ1-6
abundance: -
CDR3aa: CASSPSYVNSPLHF

v_gene: TRBV20-1
j_gene: TRBJ2-2
abundance: many
CDR3aa: CSALTPLATGELFF

v_gene: TRBV5-1
j_gene: TRBJ1-1
abundance: many
CDR3aa: CASSLDFRTGGDNTEAFF

v_gene: TRBV4-2
j_gene: TRBJ1-6
abundance: few
CDR3aa: CASSQATGRNSPLHF

v_gene: TRBV7-9
j_gene: TRBJ1-6
abundance: few
CDR3aa: CASSLGAAPHNPPLHF

v_gene: TRBV11-2
j_gene: TRBJ2-5
abundance: many
CDR3aa: CASSLGGGTQETQYF

v_gene: TRBV11-1
j_gene: TRBJ2-1
abundance: medium-sized
CDR3aa: CASSRSGALSGDGTQFF

v_gene: TRBV10-3
j_gene: TRBJ1-2
abundance: many
CDR3aa: CAISEPDRPFYGYTF

v_gene: TRBV10-3
j_gene: TRBJ1-1
abundance: many
CDR3aa: CAISVAGNGGTEAFF

v_gene: TRBV6-2/TRBV6-3
j_gene: TRBJ2-6
abundance: few
CDR3aa: CASSSVPGPVANVLTF

v_gene: TRBV3-1
j_gene: TRBJ2-7
abundance: many
CDR3aa: CASSQGYEQYF

v_gene: TRBV10-3
j_gene: TRBJ1-1
abundance: many
CDR3aa: CAISESLGRTEAFF

v_gene: TRBV27
j_gene: TRBJ1-5
abundance: -
CDR3aa: CASSPDRGNQPQHF

v_gene: TRBV28
j_gene: TRBJ2-2
abundance: many
CDR3aa: CASSLYGGLAGRTGELFF

v_gene: TRBV11-2
j_gene: TRBJ2-3
abundance: many
CDR3aa: CASSLPTGFSDTQYF

v_gene: TRBV18
j_gene: TRBJ2-1
abundance: few
CDR3aa: CASSPPEEYNEQFF